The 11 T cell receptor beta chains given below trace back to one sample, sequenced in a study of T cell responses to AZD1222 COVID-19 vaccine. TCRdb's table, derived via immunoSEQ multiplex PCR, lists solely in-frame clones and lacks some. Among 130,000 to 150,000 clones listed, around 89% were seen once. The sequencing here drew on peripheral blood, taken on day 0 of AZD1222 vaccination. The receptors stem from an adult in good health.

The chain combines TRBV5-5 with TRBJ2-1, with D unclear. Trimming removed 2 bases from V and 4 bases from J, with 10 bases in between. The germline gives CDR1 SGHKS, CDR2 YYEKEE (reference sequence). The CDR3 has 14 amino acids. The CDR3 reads CASSFSHAYNEQFF. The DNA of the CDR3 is TGTGCCAGCAGCTTTTCACACGCATACAATGAGCAGTTCTTC.

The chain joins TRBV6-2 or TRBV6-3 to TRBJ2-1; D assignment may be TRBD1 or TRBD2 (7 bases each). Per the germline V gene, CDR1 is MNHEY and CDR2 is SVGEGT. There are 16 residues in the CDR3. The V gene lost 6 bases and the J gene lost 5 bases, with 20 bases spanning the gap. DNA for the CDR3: TGTGCCAGCAGCCGATGGGGGGGGACAGCCGACAATGAGCAGTTCTTC. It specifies CASSRWGGTADNEQFF.

CDR3 region: CATSDDILGEQFF. CDR3 sequence (DNA): TGTGCCACCAGTGATGATATCCTGGGGGAGCAGTTCTTC. V is TRBV24-1 and J is TRBJ2-1; D is ambiguous. The V end lost 3 bases, the J end lost 10 bases, and 12 bases lay between the germline ends. Germline V CDR1 and CDR2: KGHDR, SFDVKD. This CDR3 has 13 amino acids.

In DNA, the CDR3 is TGTGCCAGCAGCAACAGCGAGGGCCCCTACGAGCAGTACTTC. As protein: CASSNSEGPYEQYF. The chain uses TRBV9 and TRBJ2-7, with a possible D match to TRBD2 (5 bases). CDR1 SGDLS and CDR2 YYNGEE come from the germline V gene. The CDR3 is 14 amino acids. Between the trimmed V and J ends, which lost 4 bases and 2 bases, there was a span of 13 bases.

CDR3 amino acids: CATSRDQEGASEKLFF. DNA of the CDR3: TGTGCCACCAGCAGAGATCAAGAGGGGGCGAGTGAAAAACTGTTTTTT. The chain combines TRBV15 with TRBJ1-4, with 7 positions matching TRBD1. Germline values: CDR1 LNHNV, CDR2 YYDKDF (reference sequence). Trimming at V came to 0 bases and at J to 7 bases, leaving 8 bases not matched to a gene. This CDR3 is 16 amino acids long.

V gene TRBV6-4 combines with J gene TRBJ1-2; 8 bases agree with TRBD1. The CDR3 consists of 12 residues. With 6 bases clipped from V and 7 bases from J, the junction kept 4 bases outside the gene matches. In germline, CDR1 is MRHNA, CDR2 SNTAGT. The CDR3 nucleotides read TGTGCCAGCAGAGAGGGGACAGGTGGCTACACCTTC. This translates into CASREGTGGYTF.

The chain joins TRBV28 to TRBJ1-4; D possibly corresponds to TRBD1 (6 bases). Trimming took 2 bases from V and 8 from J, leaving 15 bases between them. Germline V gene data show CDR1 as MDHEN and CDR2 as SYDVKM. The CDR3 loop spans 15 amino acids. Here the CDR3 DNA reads TGTGCCAGCAGTTTACTTTCCGGTGGGGGCGAAAAACTGTTTTTT. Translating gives CASSLLSGGGEKLFF.

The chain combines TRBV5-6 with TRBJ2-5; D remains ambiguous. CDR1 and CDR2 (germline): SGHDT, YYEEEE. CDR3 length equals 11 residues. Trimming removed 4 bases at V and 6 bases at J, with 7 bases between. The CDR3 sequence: CASSAGQTQYF. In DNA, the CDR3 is TGTGCCAGCAGCGCCGGCCAGACCCAGTACTTC.

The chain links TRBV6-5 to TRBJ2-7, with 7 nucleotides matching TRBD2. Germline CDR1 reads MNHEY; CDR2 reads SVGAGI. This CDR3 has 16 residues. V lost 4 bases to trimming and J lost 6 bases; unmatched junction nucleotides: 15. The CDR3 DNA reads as TGTGCCAGCAGTTTACTTGGGGGGGTTCCCCGGGGCGAGCAGTACTTC. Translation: CASSLLGGVPRGEQYF.

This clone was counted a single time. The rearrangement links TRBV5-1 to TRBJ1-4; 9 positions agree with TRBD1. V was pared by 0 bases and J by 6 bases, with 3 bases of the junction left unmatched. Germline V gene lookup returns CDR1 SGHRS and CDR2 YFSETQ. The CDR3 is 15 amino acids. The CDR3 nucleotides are TGCGCCAGCAGCTTGGGACAGGGGGGCTATGAAAAACTGTTTTTT. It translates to CASSLGQGGYEKLFF.

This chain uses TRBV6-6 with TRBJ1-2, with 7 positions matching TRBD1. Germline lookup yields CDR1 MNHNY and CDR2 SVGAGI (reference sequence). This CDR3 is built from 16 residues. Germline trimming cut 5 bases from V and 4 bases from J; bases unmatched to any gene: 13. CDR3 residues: CASSPRGRGQGYGYTF. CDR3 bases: TGTGCCAGCAGTCCGCGCGGGAGGGGGCAAGGCTATGGCTACACCTTC.